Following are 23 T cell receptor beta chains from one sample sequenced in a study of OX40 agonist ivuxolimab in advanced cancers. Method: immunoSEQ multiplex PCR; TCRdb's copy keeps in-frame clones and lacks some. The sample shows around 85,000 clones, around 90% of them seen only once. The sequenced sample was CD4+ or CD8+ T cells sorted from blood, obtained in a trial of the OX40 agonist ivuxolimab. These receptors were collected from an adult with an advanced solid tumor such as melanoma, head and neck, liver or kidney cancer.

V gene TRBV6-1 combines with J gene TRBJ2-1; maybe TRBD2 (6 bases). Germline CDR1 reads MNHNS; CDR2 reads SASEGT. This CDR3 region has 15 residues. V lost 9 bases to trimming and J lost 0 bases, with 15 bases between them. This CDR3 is CASQPMGLSYNEQFF. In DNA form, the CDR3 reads TGTGCCAGTCAGCCGATGGGACTCTCCTACAATGAGCAGTTCTTC.

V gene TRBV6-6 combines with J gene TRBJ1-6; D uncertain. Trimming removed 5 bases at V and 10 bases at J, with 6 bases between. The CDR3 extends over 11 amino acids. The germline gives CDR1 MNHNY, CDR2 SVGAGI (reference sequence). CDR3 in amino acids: CASSAGSPLHF. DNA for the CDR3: TGTGCCAGCAGTGCTGGGTCACCCCTCCACTTT.

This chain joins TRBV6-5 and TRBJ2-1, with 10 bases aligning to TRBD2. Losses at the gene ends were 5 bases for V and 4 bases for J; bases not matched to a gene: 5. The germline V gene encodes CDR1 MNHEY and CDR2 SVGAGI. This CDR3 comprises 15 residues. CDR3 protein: CASSLLAGSYNEQFF. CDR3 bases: TGTGCCAGCAGTCTACTAGCGGGATCTTACAATGAGCAGTTCTTC.

Here the CDR3 DNA reads TGTGCCAGCAGTCCTCAGGGGGCTGGCAATCAGCCCCAGCATTTT. This codes for CASSPQGAGNQPQHF. The rearrangement links TRBV6-6 to TRBJ1-5, with 8 positions matching TRBD1. V was pared by 5 bases and J by 2 bases, with 5 bases of the junction left unmatched. The CDR3 consists of 15 residues. Germline CDR1 reads MNHNY; CDR2 reads SVGAGI (reference sequence).

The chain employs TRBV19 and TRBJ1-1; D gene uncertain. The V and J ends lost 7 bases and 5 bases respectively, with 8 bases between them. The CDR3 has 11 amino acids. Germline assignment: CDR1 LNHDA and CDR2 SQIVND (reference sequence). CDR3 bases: TGTGCCAGTACCTACGGGACTGAAGCTTTCTTT. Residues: CASTYGTEAFF.

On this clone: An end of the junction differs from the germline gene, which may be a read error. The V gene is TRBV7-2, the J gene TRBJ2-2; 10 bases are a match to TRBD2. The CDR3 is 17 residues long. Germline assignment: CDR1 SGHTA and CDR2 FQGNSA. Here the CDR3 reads CASSQDGLAGVTGELFF. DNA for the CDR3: TGCGCCAGCAGCCAAGATGGCCTAGCGGGGGTAACCGGGGAGCTGTTTTTT.

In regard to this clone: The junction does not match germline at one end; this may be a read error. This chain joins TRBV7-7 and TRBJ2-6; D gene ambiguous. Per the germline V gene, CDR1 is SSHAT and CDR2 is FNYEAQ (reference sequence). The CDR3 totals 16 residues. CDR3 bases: TGTGCTAGCAGCTTAGGGCCCGGTTCTGGGGCCAACGTCCTGACTTTC. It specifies CASSLGPGSGANVLTF.

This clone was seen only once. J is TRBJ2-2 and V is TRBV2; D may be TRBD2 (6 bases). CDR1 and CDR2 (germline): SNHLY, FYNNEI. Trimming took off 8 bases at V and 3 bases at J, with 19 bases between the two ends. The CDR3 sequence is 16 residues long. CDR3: CASQFSRAGYTGELFF. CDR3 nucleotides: TGTGCCAGCCAGTTCAGTAGGGCGGGGTACACCGGGGAGCTGTTTTTT.

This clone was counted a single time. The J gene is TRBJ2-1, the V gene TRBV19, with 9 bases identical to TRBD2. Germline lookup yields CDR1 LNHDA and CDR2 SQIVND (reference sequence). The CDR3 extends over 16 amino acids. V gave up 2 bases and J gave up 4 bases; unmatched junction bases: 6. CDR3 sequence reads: CASSINLAGLYNEQFF. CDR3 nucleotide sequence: TGTGCCAGTAGTATAAACCTAGCGGGGCTTTACAATGAGCAGTTCTTC. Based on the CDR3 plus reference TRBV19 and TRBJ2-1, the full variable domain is DGGITQSPKYLFRKEGQNVTLSCEQNLNHDAMYWYRQDPGQGLRLIYYSQIVNDFQKGDIAEGYSVSREKKESFPLTVTSAQKNPTAFYLCASSINLAGLYNEQFFGPGTRLTVL.

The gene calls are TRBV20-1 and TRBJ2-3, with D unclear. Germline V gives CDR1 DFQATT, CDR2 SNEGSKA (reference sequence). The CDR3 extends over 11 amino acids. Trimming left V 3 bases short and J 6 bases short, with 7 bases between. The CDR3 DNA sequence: TGCAGTGCTAGGGTGAGCGATACGCAGTATTTT. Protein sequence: CSARVSDTQYF.

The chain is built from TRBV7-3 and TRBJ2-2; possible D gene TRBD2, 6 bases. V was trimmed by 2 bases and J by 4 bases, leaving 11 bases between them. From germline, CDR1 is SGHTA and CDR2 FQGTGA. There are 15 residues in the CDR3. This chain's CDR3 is CASSLYGGVTGELFF. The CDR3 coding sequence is TGTGCCAGCAGCTTATATGGAGGGGTCACCGGGGAGCTGTTTTTT.

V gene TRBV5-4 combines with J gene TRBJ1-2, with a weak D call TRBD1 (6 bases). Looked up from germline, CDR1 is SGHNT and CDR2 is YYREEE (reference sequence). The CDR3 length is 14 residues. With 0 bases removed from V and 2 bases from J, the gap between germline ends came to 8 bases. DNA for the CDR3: TGTGCCAGCAGCTTGGACAGGGCCAACTATGGCTACACCTTC. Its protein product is CASSLDRANYGYTF.

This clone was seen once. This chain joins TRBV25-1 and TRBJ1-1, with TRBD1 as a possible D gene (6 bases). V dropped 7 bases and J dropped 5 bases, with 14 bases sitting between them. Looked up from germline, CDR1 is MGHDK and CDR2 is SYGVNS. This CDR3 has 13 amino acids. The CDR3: CASTLGGATEAFF. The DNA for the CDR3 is TGTGCCAGCACCCTTGGGGGCGCGACTGAAGCTTTCTTT.

This CDR3 reads CASSTGGYQPQHF. The CDR3 DNA reads TGTGCCAGCAGTACTGGGGGATATCAGCCCCAGCATTTT. V is TRBV27 and J is TRBJ1-5; D is perhaps TRBD1 (5 bases). The CDR3 has 13 amino acids. CDR1 MNHEY and CDR2 SMNVEV come from the germline V gene (reference sequence). V was shortened by 5 bases and J by 5 bases, with 10 bases between the two germline ends.

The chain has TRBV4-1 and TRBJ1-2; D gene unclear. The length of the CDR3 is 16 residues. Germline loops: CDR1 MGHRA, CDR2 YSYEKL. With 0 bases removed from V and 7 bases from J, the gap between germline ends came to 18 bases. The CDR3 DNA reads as TGCGCCAGCAGCCAAGATTCCCGGAATCTGCTTGGTGGCTACACCTTC. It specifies CASSQDSRNLLGGYTF.

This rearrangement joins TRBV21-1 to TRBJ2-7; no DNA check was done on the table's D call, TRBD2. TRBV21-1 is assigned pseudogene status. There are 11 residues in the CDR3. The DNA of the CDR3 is TGTGCCAGCAGTCGCCTCTGGGAGCAGTACGTC. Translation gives CASSRLWEQYV.

The CDR3 DNA reads TGTGCCTGGAGTGTAGGTGGCGGGAGAGGAGATACGCAGTATTTT. This translates into CAWSVGGGRGDTQYF. The rearrangement links TRBV30 to TRBJ2-3; TRBD2 aligns across 7 bases. V gave up 0 bases and J gave up 5 bases; unmatched junction bases: 8. Per germline, CDR1 GTSNPN and CDR2 SVGIG (reference sequence). The CDR3 runs 15 residues.

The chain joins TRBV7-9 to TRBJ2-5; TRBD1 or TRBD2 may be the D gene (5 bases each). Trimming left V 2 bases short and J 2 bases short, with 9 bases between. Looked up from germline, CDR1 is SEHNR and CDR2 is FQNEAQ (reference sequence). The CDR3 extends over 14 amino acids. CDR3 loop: CASSLYGAQETQYF. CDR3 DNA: TGTGCCAGCAGCTTATACGGGGCACAAGAGACCCAGTACTTC. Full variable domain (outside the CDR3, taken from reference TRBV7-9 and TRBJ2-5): DTGVSQNPRHKITKRGQNVTFRCDPISEHNRLYWYRQTLGQGPEFLTYFQNEAQLEKSRLLSDRFSAERPKGSFSTLEIQRTEQGDSAMYLCASSLYGAQETQYFGPGTRLLVL.

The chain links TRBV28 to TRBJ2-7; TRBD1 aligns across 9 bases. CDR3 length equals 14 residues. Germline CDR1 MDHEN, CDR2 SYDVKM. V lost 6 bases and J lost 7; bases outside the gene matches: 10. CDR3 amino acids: CASRRGQGAREQYF. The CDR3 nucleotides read TGTGCCAGCAGAAGGGGACAGGGCGCGCGGGAGCAGTACTTC.

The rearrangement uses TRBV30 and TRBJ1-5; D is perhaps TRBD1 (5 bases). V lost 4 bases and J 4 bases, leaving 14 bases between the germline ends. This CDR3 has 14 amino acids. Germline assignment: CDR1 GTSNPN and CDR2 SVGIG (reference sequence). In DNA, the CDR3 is TGTGCCTGGAACGAGGGGATATTGAATCAGCCCCAGCATTTT. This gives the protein CAWNEGILNQPQHF.

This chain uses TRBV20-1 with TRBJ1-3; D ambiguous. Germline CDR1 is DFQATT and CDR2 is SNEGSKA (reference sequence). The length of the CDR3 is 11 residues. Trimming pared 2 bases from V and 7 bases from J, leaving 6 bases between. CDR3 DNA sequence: TGCAGTGCTAGATTCTGGAACACCATATATTTT. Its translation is CSARFWNTIYF.

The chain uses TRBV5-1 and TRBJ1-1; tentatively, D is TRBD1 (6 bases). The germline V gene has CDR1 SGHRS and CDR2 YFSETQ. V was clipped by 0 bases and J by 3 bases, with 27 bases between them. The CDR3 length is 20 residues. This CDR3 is CASSLGAGVDREKYDTEAFF. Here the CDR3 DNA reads TGCGCCAGCAGCTTGGGGGCTGGTGTGGACAGAGAAAAATATGACACTGAAGCTTTCTTT.

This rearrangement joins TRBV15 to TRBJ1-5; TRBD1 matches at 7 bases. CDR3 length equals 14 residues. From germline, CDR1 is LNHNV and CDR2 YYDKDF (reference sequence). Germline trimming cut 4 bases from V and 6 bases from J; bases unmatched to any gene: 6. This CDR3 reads CATSTWDRIQPQHF. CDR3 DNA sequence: TGTGCCACCAGCACCTGGGACAGAATTCAGCCCCAGCATTTT.